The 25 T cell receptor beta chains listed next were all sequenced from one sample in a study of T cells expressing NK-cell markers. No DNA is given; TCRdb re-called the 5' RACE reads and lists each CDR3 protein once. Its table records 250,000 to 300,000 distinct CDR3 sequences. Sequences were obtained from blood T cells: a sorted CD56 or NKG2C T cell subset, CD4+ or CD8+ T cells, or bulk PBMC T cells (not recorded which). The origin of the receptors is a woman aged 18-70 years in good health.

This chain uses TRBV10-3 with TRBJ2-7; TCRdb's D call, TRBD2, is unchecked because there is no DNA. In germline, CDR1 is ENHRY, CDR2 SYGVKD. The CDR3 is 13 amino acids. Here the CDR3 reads CAISSLAGYEQYF.

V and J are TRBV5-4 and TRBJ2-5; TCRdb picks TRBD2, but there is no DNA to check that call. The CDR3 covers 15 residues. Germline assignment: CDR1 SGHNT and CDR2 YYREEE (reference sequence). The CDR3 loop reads CASSLVAGGLETQYF.

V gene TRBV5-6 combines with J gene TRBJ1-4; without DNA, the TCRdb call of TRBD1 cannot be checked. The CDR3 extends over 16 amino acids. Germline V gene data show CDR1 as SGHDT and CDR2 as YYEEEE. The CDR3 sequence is CASSLGTGAGNEKLFF.

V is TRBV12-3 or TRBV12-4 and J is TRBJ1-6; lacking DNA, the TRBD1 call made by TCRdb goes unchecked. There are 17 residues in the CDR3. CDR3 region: CASILGWIPGGNSPLHF.

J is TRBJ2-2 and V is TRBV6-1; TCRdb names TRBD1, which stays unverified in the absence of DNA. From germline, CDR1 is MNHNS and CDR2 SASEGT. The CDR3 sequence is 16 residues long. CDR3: CASNPDIETITGELFF.

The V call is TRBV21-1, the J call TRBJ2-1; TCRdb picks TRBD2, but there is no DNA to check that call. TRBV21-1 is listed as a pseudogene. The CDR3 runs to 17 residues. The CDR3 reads CASSKVVGFGSVNEQFF.

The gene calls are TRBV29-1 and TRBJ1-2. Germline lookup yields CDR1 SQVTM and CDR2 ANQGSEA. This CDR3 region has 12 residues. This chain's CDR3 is CSVGGTNYGYTF.

The CDR3 sequence: CASRQAGINEQFF. J is TRBJ2-1 and V is TRBV12-3 or TRBV12-4; TCRdb designates TRBD2, a call that cannot be tested without DNA. The CDR3 spans 13 residues.

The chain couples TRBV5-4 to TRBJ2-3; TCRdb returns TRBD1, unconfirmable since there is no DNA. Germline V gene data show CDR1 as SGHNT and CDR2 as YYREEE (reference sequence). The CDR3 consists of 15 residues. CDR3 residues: CASSYGQSSTDTQYF.

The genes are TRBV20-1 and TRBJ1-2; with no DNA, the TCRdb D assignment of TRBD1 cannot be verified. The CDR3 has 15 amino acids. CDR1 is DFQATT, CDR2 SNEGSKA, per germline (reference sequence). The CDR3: CTPAGLSLKGYGYTF.

The CDR3 here is CASSQVGQGGIQYF. The V and J genes are TRBV3-1 and TRBJ2-4; TCRdb outputs TRBD1, but without DNA this stays unchecked. This CDR3 is built from 14 residues. CDR1 is LGHDT, CDR2 YNNKEL, per germline (reference sequence).

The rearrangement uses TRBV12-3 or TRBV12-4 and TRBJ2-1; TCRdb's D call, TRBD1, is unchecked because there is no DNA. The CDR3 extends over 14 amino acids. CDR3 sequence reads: CASSFRRGGDEQFF.

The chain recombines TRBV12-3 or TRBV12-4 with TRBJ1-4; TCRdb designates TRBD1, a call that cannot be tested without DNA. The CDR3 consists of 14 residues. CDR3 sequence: CASSATGGWEKLFF.

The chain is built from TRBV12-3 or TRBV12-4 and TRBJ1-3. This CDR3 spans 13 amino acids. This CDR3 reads CASSFDNTHTIYF.

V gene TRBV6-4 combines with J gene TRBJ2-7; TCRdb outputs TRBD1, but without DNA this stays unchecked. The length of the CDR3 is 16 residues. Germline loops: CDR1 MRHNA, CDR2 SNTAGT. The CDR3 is CASSDSKRRGHYEQYF.

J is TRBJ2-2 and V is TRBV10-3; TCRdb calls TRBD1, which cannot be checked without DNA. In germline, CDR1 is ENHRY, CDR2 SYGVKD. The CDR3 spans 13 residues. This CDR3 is CAISGQDTGELFF.

The CDR3 spells CASSPYPKVKTGEAFF. The genes are TRBV3-1 and TRBJ1-1; lacking DNA, the TRBD1 call made by TCRdb goes unchecked. CDR1 and CDR2 (germline): LGHDT, YNNKEL (reference sequence). CDR3 length: 16 residues.

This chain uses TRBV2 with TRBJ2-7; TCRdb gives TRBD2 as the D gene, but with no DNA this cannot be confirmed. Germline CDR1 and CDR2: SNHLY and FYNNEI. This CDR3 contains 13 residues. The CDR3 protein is CASRLAATYEQYF.

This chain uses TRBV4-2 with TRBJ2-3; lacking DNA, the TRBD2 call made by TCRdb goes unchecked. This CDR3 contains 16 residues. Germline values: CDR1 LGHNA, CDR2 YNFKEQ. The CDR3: CASSRSLADSTDTQYF.

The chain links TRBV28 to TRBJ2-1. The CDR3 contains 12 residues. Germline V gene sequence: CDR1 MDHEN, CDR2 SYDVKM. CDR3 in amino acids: CASSFMVGEQFF. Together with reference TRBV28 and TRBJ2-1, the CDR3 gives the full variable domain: DVKVTQSSRYLVKRTGEKVFLECVQDMDHENMFWYRQDPGLGLRLIYFSYDVKMKEKGDIPEGYSVSREKKERFSLILESASTNQTSMYLCASSFMVGEQFFGPGTRLTVL.

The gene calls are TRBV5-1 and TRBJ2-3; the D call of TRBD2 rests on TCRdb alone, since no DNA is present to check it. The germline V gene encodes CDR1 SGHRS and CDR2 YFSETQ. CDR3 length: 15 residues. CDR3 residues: CASSRRTSGTDTQYF.

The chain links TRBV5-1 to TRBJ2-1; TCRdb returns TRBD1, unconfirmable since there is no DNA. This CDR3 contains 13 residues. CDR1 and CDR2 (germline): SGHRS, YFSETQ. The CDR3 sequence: CASSLLPGIEQFF.

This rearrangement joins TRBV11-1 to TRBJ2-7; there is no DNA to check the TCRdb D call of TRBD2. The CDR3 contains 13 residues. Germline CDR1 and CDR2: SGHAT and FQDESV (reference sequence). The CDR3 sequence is CASSNRDLSEQYF.

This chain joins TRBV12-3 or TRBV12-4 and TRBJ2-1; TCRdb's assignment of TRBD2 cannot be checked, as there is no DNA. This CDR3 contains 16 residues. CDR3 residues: CASSADSGRYYNEQFF.

The CDR3 loop is CSATTLAVPSTDTQYF. J is TRBJ2-3 and V is TRBV20-1; TCRdb names TRBD2, which stays unverified in the absence of DNA. The CDR3 is made up of 16 amino acids. Per germline, CDR1 DFQATT and CDR2 SNEGSKA (reference sequence).